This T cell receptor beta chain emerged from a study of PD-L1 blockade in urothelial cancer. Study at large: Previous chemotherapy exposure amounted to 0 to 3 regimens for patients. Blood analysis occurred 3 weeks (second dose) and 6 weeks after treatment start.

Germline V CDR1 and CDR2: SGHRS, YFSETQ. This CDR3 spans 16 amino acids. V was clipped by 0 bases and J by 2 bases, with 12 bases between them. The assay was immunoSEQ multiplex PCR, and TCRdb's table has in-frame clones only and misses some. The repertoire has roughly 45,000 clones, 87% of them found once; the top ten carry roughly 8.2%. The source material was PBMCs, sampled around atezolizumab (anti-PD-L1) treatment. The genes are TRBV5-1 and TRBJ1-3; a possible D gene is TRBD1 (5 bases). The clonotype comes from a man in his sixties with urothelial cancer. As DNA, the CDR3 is TGCGCCAGCAGCTTGGAGAACCCAGGGACTGGAAACACCATATATTTT. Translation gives CASSLENPGTGNTIYF.